This paragraph covers one T cell receptor (beta chain) sequence. These data are taken from a study of human T cells and chemical hapten exposure. Time point in this sample: patch test 1, 2 weeks after DPC sensitization. Noted treatment: therapeutic diphenylcyclopropenone sensitization with weekly scalp DPC. The CDR3 loop spans 15 amino acids. CDR1 and CDR2 from the germline V gene are ENHRY and SYGVKD. V shed 3 bases and J 5 bases; nucleotides not matched to a gene: 7. TCRdb itself ran the RACE reads through MiXCR, one entry per CDR3 protein. The data contain tens of thousands of distinct CDR3 sequences, under 12% of them singletons.

This material consisted of whole blood, taken in connection with sensitization to the hapten diphenylcyclopropenone (DPC). The chain combines TRBV10-3 with TRBJ2-3, with TRBD2 matching over 8 bases. The clonotype comes from a middle-aged man with alopecia areata. Some clones in this sample may be carry-over from other donors' samples. CDR3 DNA sequence: TGTGCCATCAGTGAAGTTAAGCGGGAGTTAGATACGCAGTATTTT. It codes for CAISEVKRELDTQYF.